These 24 T cell receptor beta chains originate from one sample sequenced in a study of control samples from healthy donors and cancer patients. Some clones are missing from TCRdb's copy, which holds only in-frame ones; the method was immunoSEQ multiplex PCR. The data contain approximately 140,000 clones, approximately 90% of them seen just once; the ten biggest clones take up 8.7%. Material: blood. Source of these receptors: a woman in her twenties or thirties in good health.

This clone was detected a few times. This rearrangement joins TRBV7-2 to TRBJ2-2; 7 nucleotides line up with TRBD2. This CDR3 spans 16 amino acids. After removal of 5 bases from V and 0 bases from J, the junction contained 6 bases not matched to a gene. From germline, CDR1 is SGHTA and CDR2 FQGNSA. The CDR3 region has the DNA TGTGCCAGCAGCCGTTATCTAGCGGCGAACACCGGGGAGCTGTTTTTT. Translation gives CASSRYLAANTGELFF.

The chain couples TRBV2 to TRBJ1-2; 8 bases map to TRBD1. After removal of 5 bases from V and 3 bases from J, the junction contained 2 bases not matched to a gene. Germline-derived CDR1 and CDR2 are SNHLY and FYNNEI. The CDR3 has 13 residues. For the CDR3, the DNA is TGTGCCAGCAGTTTGGACAGGGACTATGGCTACACCTTC. It translates to CASSLDRDYGYTF.

V gene TRBV11-2 combines with J gene TRBJ2-7; weak D call: TRBD1 (5 bases). The length of the CDR3 is 14 residues. V lost 7 bases to trimming and J lost 2 bases, with 15 bases between them. Germline V gives CDR1 SGHAT, CDR2 FQNNGV. The CDR3 DNA follows: TGTGCCAGCACCCCTGGGGCGCTTACCTACGAGCAGTACTTC. This sequence encodes CASTPGALTYEQYF.

The gene calls are TRBV6-2 or TRBV6-3 and TRBJ2-5, with 7 bases matching TRBD2. The CDR3 covers 15 residues. Trimming took 4 bases from V and 2 from J; bases not matched to a gene: 7. Germline V gene lookup returns CDR1 MNHEY and CDR2 SVGEGT. CDR3 residues: CASSSLAEQQETQYF. The CDR3 DNA follows: TGTGCCAGCAGTTCTCTAGCGGAACAACAAGAGACCCAGTACTTC.

This clone counts as medium-sized. The gene calls are TRBV7-9 and TRBJ2-1; 11 bases are shared with TRBD2. V was clipped by 5 bases and J by 7 bases; unmatched bases: 7. CDR1 is SEHNR, CDR2 FQNEAQ, per germline (reference sequence). CDR3 length equals 15 residues. The CDR3 DNA reads as TGTGCCAGCAGCCTTTTAGCGGGAGGGGGGAATGAGCAGTTCTTC. Amino acid sequence: CASSLLAGGGNEQFF. Complete variable domain (other parts from reference TRBV7-9 and TRBJ2-1): DTGVSQNPRHKITKRGQNVTFRCDPISEHNRLYWYRQTLGQGPEFLTYFQNEAQLEKSRLLSDRFSAERPKGSFSTLEIQRTEQGDSAMYLCASSLLAGGGNEQFFGPGTRLTVL.

This chain uses TRBV7-9 with TRBJ1-2; the match to TRBD1 covers 7 bases. Trimming removed 1 base from V and 8 bases from J; junction bases left unmatched: 13. The CDR3 has 16 residues. The germline V gene has CDR1 SEHNR and CDR2 FQNEAQ (reference sequence). The DNA for the CDR3 is TGTGCCAGCAGCTTAGGCCAGGGGGAAAGAGCGAACGGCTACACCTTC. It specifies CASSLGQGERANGYTF.

This clone was seen ten or more times. The rearrangement uses TRBV27 and TRBJ2-7; D is possibly TRBD1 or TRBD2 (5 bases each). The germline V gene encodes CDR1 MNHEY and CDR2 SMNVEV (reference sequence). This CDR3 comprises 14 residues. Deletions cut 3 bases from V and 0 bases from J, with 9 bases between. The CDR3 region is CASSFGDGSYEQYF. The CDR3 region has the DNA TGTGCCAGCAGTTTCGGGGACGGCTCCTACGAGCAGTACTTC.

The CDR3, as DNA: TGCGCCAGCAGCGTAGCCGGGACAGGGGGCGAAGAGCAGTACTTC. Protein sequence: CASSVAGTGGEEQYF. The chain joins TRBV5-1 to TRBJ2-7; 12 nucleotides line up with TRBD1. The ends lost 4 bases at V and 7 bases at J; junction bases unmatched: 9. Germline V gene sequence: CDR1 SGHRS, CDR2 YFSETQ. The CDR3 runs 15 residues.

The chain is built from TRBV29-1 and TRBJ2-5; D gene ambiguous. The CDR3 length is 10 residues. Germline values: CDR1 SQVTM, CDR2 ANQGSEA. Trimming left V 6 bases short and J 4 bases short, with 6 bases between. The CDR3 here is CSVASETQYF. The CDR3 coding sequence is TGCAGCGTGGCATCAGAGACCCAGTACTTC.

This clone was counted between two and nine times. The J gene is TRBJ2-2, the V gene TRBV2, with D perhaps matching TRBD1 or TRBD2 (7 bases each). CDR3 length: 15 residues. V gave up 6 bases and J gave up 0 bases, with 11 bases separating them. Looked up from germline, CDR1 is SNHLY and CDR2 is FYNNEI. The CDR3 DNA sequence: TGTGCCAGCAGGAGCGGGACAGCGAACACCGGGGAGCTGTTTTTT. Translated, it gives CASRSGTANTGELFF.

This chain links TRBV5-6 with TRBJ1-5; no firm D call. Germline CDR1 and CDR2: SGHDT and YYEEEE. The CDR3 contains 13 residues. V gave up 2 bases and J gave up 5 bases, with 8 bases separating them. CDR3 sequence: CASSFGPDQPQHF. In DNA form, the CDR3 reads TGTGCCAGCAGCTTCGGACCAGATCAGCCCCAGCATTTT.

This clone was counted once. V usage is TRBV18 and J usage is TRBJ2-2; no clear D. Trimming removed 3 bases at V and 7 bases at J, with 15 bases between. Germline V gene sequence: CDR1 KGHSH, CDR2 LQKENI. This CDR3 spans 15 amino acids. CDR3 loop: CASSPQPPPGGELFF. CDR3 DNA sequence: TGTGCCAGCTCACCCCAACCCCCCCCCGGCGGGGAGCTGTTTTTT.

This chain joins TRBV25-1 and TRBJ2-7; 7 bases match TRBD2. V shed 4 bases and J 6 bases; nucleotides not matched to a gene: 6. The germline V gene encodes CDR1 MGHDK and CDR2 SYGVNS. The CDR3 loop spans 13 amino acids. The CDR3: CASSASGVLEQYF. The CDR3 DNA reads TGTGCCAGCAGTGCTAGCGGCGTTCTCGAGCAGTACTTC.

The V call is TRBV7-8, the J call TRBJ1-5; 10 positions match TRBD1. CDR3 size: 18 residues. V trimming: 6 bases; J trimming: 7 bases; junction bases outside the gene matches: 18. Germline CDR1 reads SGHVS; CDR2 reads FQNEAQ. Here the CDR3 DNA reads TGTGCCAGCAGTCGGGGGACCCGGGACAGGGGACTTCGACAGCCCCAGCATTTT. Translated, it gives CASSRGTRDRGLRQPQHF.

V gene TRBV4-1 combines with J gene TRBJ1-3, with no clear D. Germline loops: CDR1 MGHRA, CDR2 YSYEKL. Trimming pared 2 bases from V and 4 bases from J, leaving 9 bases between. The CDR3 is 14 amino acids. The CDR3 DNA reads as TGCGCCAGCAGCCAACGGACGGTCGGAAACACCATATATTTT. Its protein product is CASSQRTVGNTIYF.

The V and J genes are TRBV19 and TRBJ1-1, with D possibly TRBD1 on 6 matching bases. V was cut by 2 bases and J by 1 base, with 11 bases left in between. CDR3 length equals 15 residues. Per germline, CDR1 LNHDA and CDR2 SQIVND (reference sequence). CDR3 bases: TGTGCCAGTAGTATAACAGGGTCCAAGAACACTGAAGCTTTCTTT. As protein: CASSITGSKNTEAFF.

The rearrangement joins TRBV5-5 to TRBJ2-3, with 9 nucleotides matching TRBD1. Germline lookup yields CDR1 SGHKS and CDR2 YYEKEE (reference sequence). The CDR3 is 16 residues long. Trimming cost V 2 bases and J 3 bases; bases outside gene matches: 7. This CDR3 is CASSLTRQGVTDTQYF. CDR3 coding DNA: TGTGCCAGCAGCTTAACGAGACAGGGGGTGACAGATACGCAGTATTTT.

The CDR3 spells CASSLDGSYQPQHF. The CDR3 DNA follows: TGCGCCAGCAGCTTGGATGGCTCATATCAGCCCCAGCATTTT. The J gene is TRBJ1-5, the V gene TRBV5-1, with no clear D. Germline V lookup: CDR1 SGHRS, CDR2 YFSETQ. The CDR3 sequence is 14 residues long. V lost 0 bases to trimming and J lost 5 bases, with 9 bases between them.

The J gene is TRBJ2-2, the V gene TRBV19; weak D call: TRBD1 (6 bases). This CDR3 region has 15 residues. Deletions cut 1 base from V and 5 bases from J, with 11 bases between. Germline CDR1 is LNHDA and CDR2 is SQIVND (reference sequence). The CDR3 DNA reads TGTGCCAGTAGTATAGGACAGGCAAGAACCGGGGAGCTGTTTTTT. Its protein product is CASSIGQARTGELFF.

The chain is built from TRBV20-1 and TRBJ2-3, with no clear D. The CDR3 consists of 11 residues. The germline V gene encodes CDR1 DFQATT and CDR2 SNEGSKA (reference sequence). CDR3 amino acids: CALESTDTQYF. As DNA, the CDR3 is TGCGCTTTAGAAAGCACAGATACGCAGTATTTT.

The chain links TRBV28 to TRBJ1-2; weak D call: TRBD1 (5 bases). The germline V gene encodes CDR1 MDHEN and CDR2 SYDVKM. Trimming stripped 9 bases from V and 8 bases from J, with 22 bases between. The CDR3 is made up of 14 amino acids. CDR3: CASCVPGGFGGYTF. As DNA, the CDR3 is TGTGCCAGTTGCGTCCCCGGGGGTTTTGGGGGCTACACCTTC.

The chain combines TRBV7-2 with TRBJ2-2, with 9 positions matching TRBD1. Germline trimming cut 2 bases from V and 7 bases from J; bases unmatched to any gene: 5. The CDR3 length is 15 residues. Per the germline V gene, CDR1 is SGHTA and CDR2 is FQGNSA. This CDR3 is CASSLRQGGIGELFF. CDR3 DNA: TGTGCCAGCAGCTTAAGACAGGGGGGCATCGGGGAGCTGTTTTTT.

The chain couples TRBV4-2 to TRBJ2-3; D is possibly TRBD2 (6 bases). The CDR3 has 16 residues. In germline, CDR1 is LGHNA, CDR2 YNFKEQ. V lost 4 bases and J lost 6, with 20 bases in between. The CDR3 nucleotides read TGTGCCAGCAGCCGTGAGACGGGGGATGTCGGCGATACGCAGTATTTT. Protein: CASSRETGDVGDTQYF.

J is TRBJ2-1 and V is TRBV6-4; TRBD1 is a possible D gene (6 bases). The CDR3 extends over 13 amino acids. Germline V gene data show CDR1 as MRHNA and CDR2 as SNTAGT. Trimming left V 8 bases short and J 9 bases short, with 17 bases between. The CDR3 is CASGLGARSEQFF. CDR3 DNA sequence: TGTGCCAGCGGCTTGGGGGCGAGGAGTGAGCAGTTCTTC.